This T cell receptor beta chain is drawn from a study of siplizumab effects on memory and regulatory T cells. This clone was detected once. The CDR3 totals 17 residues. The germline V gene has CDR1 SGHRS and CDR2 YFSETQ. Trimming left V 0 bases short and J 2 bases short, with 15 bases between. The method was immunoSEQ multiplex PCR; TCRdb's version includes in-frame clones alone and lacks a portion of them. The sample includes about 100,000 clones, about 90% of them seen just once. Sequenced material: Tregs sorted from blood. The gene calls are TRBV5-1 and TRBJ2-1; D possibly corresponds to TRBD2 (5 bases). The sequence derives from a human donor in good health. The CDR3 region has the DNA TGCGCCAGCAGCTTGGCTCCTTCCAGCGGAACCTACAATGAGCAGTTCTTC. It yields the protein CASSLAPSSGTYNEQFF. The variable domain in full, with the rest retrieved from reference TRBV5-1 and TRBJ2-1, is KAGVTQTPRYLIKTRGQQVTLSCSPISGHRSVSWYQQTPGQGLQFLFEYFSETQRNKGNFPGRFSGRQFSNSRSEMNVSTLELGDSALYLCASSLAPSSGTYNEQFFGPGTRLTVL.